A selection of T cell receptor beta chains follows, all from one sample in a study of blood T cell repertoires in COVID-19. This table comes from immunoSEQ multiplex PCR, and its TCRdb copy is limited to in-frame clones, with some not included. The sample holds about 49,000 clones, 70% to 90% seen once. Sequencing was carried out using peripheral blood. Receptors originate from a human donor in a cohort sampled during active COVID-19. The CDR3 runs from the conserved cysteine through the conserved F or W. The D gene is left open where the match is weak. Expanded clones get a size class; other rows say once, few or many, or leave the size out.

TRBV4-1	NA	TRBD2	TRBJ2-1	CASSQPTSGRAHEQFF	TGCGCCAGCAGCCAACCGACTAGCGGGAGGGCCCATGAGCAGTTCTTC
TRBV19	NA	TRBD2	TRBJ2-7	CASSNRGDGHEQYF	TGTGCCAGTAGTAACCGGGGGGACGGGCACGAGCAGTACTTC
TRBV6-5	NA	TRBD1	TRBJ1-6	CATRQGNNSPLHF	TGTGCCACCCGACAGGGGAATAATTCACCCCTCCACTTT
TRBV5-1	NA	NA	TRBJ1-3	CASSSTHSDSGNTIYF	TGCGCCAGCAGCTCTACTCATAGCGACTCTGGAAACACCATATATTTT
TRBV28	NA	NA	TRBJ1-5	CASSVEGSLQSYSNQPQHF	TGTGCCAGCAGTGTTGAGGGATCCTTACAGAGCTATAGCAATCAGCCCCAGCATTTT
TRBV5-5	NA	TRBD2	TRBJ2-7	CASSLGLGLAFSYEQYF	TGTGCCAGCAGCTTGGGACTAGGACTAGCGTTCTCCTACGAGCAGTACTTC
TRBV6-5	NA	TRBD2	TRBJ2-7	CASSYATSGRSEQYF	TGTGCCAGCAGTTACGCGACTAGCGGGAGGAGCGAGCAGTACTTC
TRBV7-8	NA	NA	TRBJ2-7	CASSLRLRNEQYF	TGTGCCAGCAGCTTACGCCTGAGAAACGAGCAGTACTTC
TRBV5-1	NA	NA	TRBJ2-1	CASSLGWTRSYNEQFF	TGCGCCAGCAGCTTGGGATGGACACGCTCCTACAATGAGCAGTTCTTC
TRBV14	NA	NA	TRBJ1-2	CASSQMEFYGYTF	TGTGCCAGCAGCCAAATGGAGTTCTATGGCTACACCTTC
TRBV9	NA	TRBD2	TRBJ2-1	CASSPTGLAGYNEQFF	TGTGCCAGCAGCCCAACGGGACTAGCGGGATACAATGAGCAGTTCTTC
TRBV24-1	NA	NA	TRBJ1-1	CATSDLRGEPNTEAFF	TGTGCCACCAGTGATTTGAGGGGTGAACCGAACACTGAAGCTTTCTTT
TRBV10-3	once	TRBD2	TRBJ2-7	CATGLAGAYEQYF	TGTGCCACCGGACTAGCGGGCGCCTACGAGCAGTACTTC
TRBV6-2/TRBV6-3	few	NA	TRBJ2-7	CASSSRDSRYEQYF	TGTGCCAGCAGTTCCCGGGACTCCCGCTACGAGCAGTACTTC
TRBV11-2	NA	NA	TRBJ1-2	CASSLAGNYGYTF	TGTGCCAGCAGCTTAGCAGGGAACTATGGCTACACCTTC
TRBV19	NA	TRBD2	TRBJ2-1	CASSITLAGVGNEQFF	TGTGCCAGTAGTATTACACTAGCGGGAGTTGGGAATGAGCAGTTCTTC
TRBV2	once	NA	TRBJ1-6	CASRPTVNSPLHF	TGTGCCAGCAGACCGACAGTAAATTCACCCCTCCACTTT
TRBV28	once	NA	TRBJ2-1	CASSVTGSYNEQFF	TGTGCCAGCAGTGTCACCGGTTCCTACAATGAGCAGTTCTTC
TRBV28	NA	TRBD1	TRBJ1-2	CASSSRDRLYGYTF	TGTGCCAGCAGTTCAAGGGACAGACTATATGGCTACACCTTC
TRBV6-2/TRBV6-3	NA	NA	TRBJ2-1	CASSRDSQSEQFF	TGTGCCAGCAGCAGGGACTCCCAGAGTGAGCAGTTCTTC
TRBV6-5	NA	NA	TRBJ1-2	CASKAGAKANYGYTF	TGTGCCAGCAAAGCAGGGGCCAAAGCTAACTATGGCTACACCTTC
TRBV9	NA	TRBD2	TRBJ2-7	CASSPTPAGGLEQYF	TGTGCCAGCAGCCCCACCCCCGCGGGAGGGCTAGAGCAGTACTTC
TRBV2	NA	TRBD1	TRBJ2-7	CASSEQGETYEQYF	TGTGCCAGCAGTGAACAGGGGGAAACCTACGAGCAGTACTTC
TRBV18	NA	NA	TRBJ2-1	CASSPPSRSSYNEQFF	TGTGCCAGCTCACCACCCAGTAGGAGCTCCTACAATGAGCAGTTCTTC
TRBV6-6	few	TRBD1	TRBJ1-6	CASSPGQENSPLHF	TGTGCCAGCAGTCCCGGACAGGAGAATTCACCCCTCCACTTT
TRBV20-1	once	NA	TRBJ1-6	CSASSEGGPYNSPLHF	TGCAGTGCTAGTTCGGAGGGAGGCCCCTATAATTCACCCCTCCACTTT
TRBV9	NA	NA	TRBJ1-1	CASSVGPENTEAFF	TGTGCCAGCAGCGTGGGGCCGGAGAACACTGAAGCTTTCTTT
TRBV5-6	NA	NA	TRBJ1-1	CASSLMGVMNTEAFF	TGTGCCAGCAGCTTGATGGGAGTCATGAACACTGAAGCTTTCTTT
TRBV28	NA	NA	TRBJ2-7	CASRQSSLPSYEQYF	TGTGCCAGCAGGCAATCTAGCCTCCCATCCTACGAGCAGTACTTC
TRBV10-3	NA	NA	TRBJ2-7	CAISQTAYYEQYF	TGTGCCATCAGTCAGACAGCTTACTACGAGCAGTACTTC
TRBV10-3	NA	TRBD2	TRBJ2-1	CAITAGLAASYNEQFF	TGTGCCATCACCGCGGGACTAGCGGCGTCCTACAATGAGCAGTTCTTC
TRBV14	NA	TRBD1	TRBJ2-7	CASSQWAGTGKYEQYF	TGTGCCAGCAGCCAATGGGCCGGGACAGGGAAATACGAGCAGTACTTC
TRBV6-2/TRBV6-3	NA	NA	TRBJ2-1	CASSYGRGGQYNEQFF	TGTGCCAGCAGTTACGGTCGCGGGGGACAATACAATGAGCAGTTCTTC
TRBV30	few	NA	TRBJ2-7	CAWSVLSGSTYEQYF	TGTGCCTGGAGTGTACTTAGCGGTTCTACCTACGAGCAGTACTTC
TRBV7-9	few	TRBD1	TRBJ2-3	CASRRQGSDTDTQYF	TGTGCCAGCAGACGACAGGGGTCGGACACAGATACGCAGTATTTT
TRBV18	NA	NA	TRBJ2-6	CASSPPGRDWAGANVLTF	TGTGCCAGCTCACCACCAGGCAGGGATTGGGCTGGGGCCAACGTCCTGACTTTC
TRBV6-6	NA	TRBD1	TRBJ1-1	CASKKLTGDTEAFF	TGTGCCAGCAAGAAACTGACAGGGGACACTGAAGCTTTCTTT
TRBV6-6	NA	NA	TRBJ2-4	CATRGQDKNIQYF	TGTGCCACGCGGGGGCAAGACAAAAACATTCAGTACTTC
TRBV5-1	NA	TRBD1	TRBJ2-7	CASSRDRVYEQYF	TGCGCCAGCAGCAGGGACAGGGTCTACGAGCAGTACTTC
TRBV3-1/TRBV3-2	few	NA	TRBJ2-5	CASSHRGGETQYF	TGTGCCAGCAGCCACCGGGGAGGAGAGACCCAGTACTTC
TRBV6-1	NA	NA	TRBJ2-7	CASSETGRIYEQYF	TGTGCCAGCAGTGAGACAGGTAGAATTTACGAGCAGTACTTC
TRBV10-3	NA	NA	TRBJ2-1	CAISSLSGSSYNEQFF	TGTGCCATCAGTTCACTTAGCGGTAGCTCCTACAATGAGCAGTTCTTC
TRBV24-1	NA	TRBD1	TRBJ1-3	CATSVSGQGVSGNTIYF	TGTGCCACCAGTGTCTCGGGACAGGGTGTCTCTGGAAACACCATATATTTT
TRBV10-2	NA	NA	TRBJ2-5	CASSPTVQETQYF	TGCGCCAGCAGCCCGACAGTCCAAGAGACCCAGTACTTC
TRBV6-6	NA	NA	TRBJ1-2	CASNPTGDYGYTF	TGTGCCAGCAACCCGACAGGCGACTATGGCTACACCTTC
TRBV7-2	NA	NA	TRBJ2-6	CASSSGDGANVLTF	TGTGCCAGCAGCTCGGGGGACGGGGCCAACGTCCTGACTTTC
TRBV7-9	NA	NA	TRBJ2-7	CASSLTGREQYF	TGTGCCAGCAGCTTAACAGGTCGAGAGCAGTACTTC
TRBV5-1	NA	TRBD2	TRBJ2-2	CASSRPALGLAGGNTGELFF	TGCGCCAGCAGCCGGCCCGCACTGGGACTAGCGGGGGGGAACACCGGGGAGCTGTTTTTT
TRBV5-1	NA	TRBD2	TRBJ2-1	CASSYGLDYNEQFF	TGCGCCAGCAGCTATGGACTAGACTACAATGAGCAGTTCTTC
TRBV2	NA	TRBD1	TRBJ2-7	CASSFPRTGPSYEQYF	TGTGCCAGCAGTTTCCCACGGACAGGGCCGAGCTACGAGCAGTACTTC
TRBV3-1/TRBV3-2	NA	NA	TRBJ1-1	CASSQGPGLWVF	TGTGCCAGCAGCCAAGGGCCAGGACTGTGGGTTTTT
TRBV19	NA	NA	TRBJ1-1	CASRTGTLMNTEAFF	TGTGCCAGTAGAACCGGGACATTAATGAACACTGAAGCTTTCTTT
TRBV2	NA	NA	TRBJ2-1	CASSRVPYNEQFF	TGTGCCAGCAGCAGGGTGCCCTACAATGAGCAGTTCTTC
TRBV10-1	NA	NA	TRBJ1-3	CASTRDMPSGNTIYF	TGCGCCAGCACCCGGGACATGCCCTCTGGAAACACCATATATTTT
TRBV2	NA	TRBD1	TRBJ1-2	CASRQGAYYGYTF	TGTGCCAGCAGACAGGGGGCGTACTATGGCTACACCTTC
TRBV6-4	NA	TRBD1	TRBJ1-1	CASRRDSWNTEAFF	TGTGCCAGCAGGCGGGACAGCTGGAACACTGAAGCTTTCTTT
TRBV2	NA	TRBD1	TRBJ1-3	CASSEQGAFSGNTIYF	TGTGCCAGCAGCGAGCAGGGGGCCTTCTCTGGAAACACCATATATTTT
TRBV6-5	once	TRBD1	TRBJ1-2	CASGRTGSYGYTF	TGTGCCAGCGGTAGGACAGGGAGCTATGGCTACACCTTC
TRBV7-9	NA	TRBD2	TRBJ2-5	CASSRPPGLAQETQYF	TGTGCCAGCAGCCGGCCCCCGGGACTAGCTCAAGAGACCCAGTACTTC
TRBV28	NA	NA	TRBJ1-5	CASSAEQGHNNQPQHF	TGTGCCAGCAGTGCCGAACAGGGCCATAACAATCAGCCCCAGCATTTT